The 21 T cell receptor beta chains below all came from one sample that was sequenced in a study of shared clonotypes between healthy human individuals. The assay was immunoSEQ multiplex PCR, and TCRdb's table has in-frame clones only and misses some. The sample records about 490,000 clones, approximately 80% being singletons. The sample was PBMCs. The source of these receptors is a woman in her thirties or forties in good health. Some clones in this sample may be carry-over from other donors' samples.

This chain links TRBV28 with TRBJ1-5, with D maybe TRBD1 (5 bases). The CDR3 runs 14 residues. Germline values: CDR1 MDHEN, CDR2 SYDVKM. The ends were cut back, 11 bases at V and 5 bases at J, with 19 bases in the middle. DNA of the CDR3: TGTGCCTCCTCCCCCGGGGGGGGGTATCAGCCCCAGCATTTT. It yields the protein CASSPGGGYQPQHF.

The chain joins TRBV5-6 to TRBJ2-5, with D tentatively TRBD1 or TRBD2 (5 bases each). The CDR3 runs 15 residues. The V end lost 3 bases, the J end lost 1 base, and 13 bases lay between the germline ends. Germline V gene data show CDR1 as SGHDT and CDR2 as YYEEEE. The CDR3 DNA is TGTGCCAGCAGCTACTCCTGGGACGCCCAAGAGACCCAGTACTTC. This encodes CASSYSWDAQETQYF.

This chain joins TRBV7-2 and TRBJ1-1; no clear D gene. The V and J ends lost 5 bases and 0 bases respectively, with 7 bases between them. Per the germline V gene, CDR1 is SGHTA and CDR2 is FQGNSA. The CDR3 contains 13 residues. CDR3 in DNA: TGTGCCAGCAGCCCGGAGATGAACACTGAAGCTTTCTTT. Protein product: CASSPEMNTEAFF.

The chain combines TRBV7-3 with TRBJ2-2, with 12 nucleotides matching TRBD2. CDR1 SGHTA and CDR2 FQGTGA come from the germline V gene. Germline trimming cut 4 bases from V and 4 bases from J; bases unmatched to any gene: 7. There are 17 residues in the CDR3. CDR3 protein: CASSSLAGGGRTGELFF. CDR3 coding DNA: TGTGCCAGCAGCTCCCTAGCGGGAGGGGGTCGCACCGGGGAGCTGTTTTTT.

This clone was counted only a few times. The V call is TRBV5-6, the J call TRBJ1-2, with no clear D. The CDR3 is 17 amino acids. V was pared by 2 bases and J by 8 bases, with 25 bases between. From germline, CDR1 is SGHDT and CDR2 YYEEEE. This chain's CDR3 is CASSFERFGLLQKGYTF. CDR3 nucleotides: TGTGCCAGCAGCTTTGAAAGGTTCGGGCTCCTACAGAAGGGCTACACCTTC.

V and J are TRBV9 and TRBJ1-2; TRBD1 might be the D (6 bases). Germline V gives CDR1 SGDLS, CDR2 YYNGEE. V lost 3 bases and J lost 5, with 11 bases in between. The CDR3 runs to 13 residues. The CDR3 is CASSGYQGYGYTF. Here the CDR3 DNA reads TGTGCCAGCAGCGGATATCAGGGGTATGGCTACACCTTC. The variable domain in full, completed from reference TRBV9 and TRBJ1-2, reads DSGVTQTPKHLITATGQRVTLRCSPRSGDLSVYWYQQSLDQGLQFLIQYYNGEERAKGNILERFSAQQFPDLHSELNLSSLELGDSALYFCASSGYQGYGYTFGSGTRLTVV.

V and J are TRBV18 and TRBJ2-7; 9 bases agree with TRBD1. Germline CDR1 reads KGHSH; CDR2 reads LQKENI. The V gene end was trimmed by 3 bases and the J gene end by 3 bases; junction bases not matched to a gene: 9. The CDR3 is 16 amino acids. The DNA of the CDR3 is TGTGCCAGCTCACCTCAAACAGGGGGCTCTGGCTACGAGCAGTACTTC. It translates to CASSPQTGGSGYEQYF.

The chain has TRBV9 and TRBJ2-1; D is undetermined. With 2 bases removed from V and 2 bases from J, the gap between germline ends came to 11 bases. The CDR3 is 15 amino acids. Germline V lookup: CDR1 SGDLS, CDR2 YYNGEE. In DNA form, the CDR3 reads TGTGCCAGCAGCGTTACCACAGAGACCTACAATGAGCAGTTCTTC. Amino acid sequence: CASSVTTETYNEQFF.

The DNA for the CDR3 is TGTGCCAGCACGGATGGGGGGAACATTCAGTACTTC. Translated, it gives CASTDGGNIQYF. The V and J genes are TRBV2 and TRBJ2-4; D perhaps matches TRBD2 (6 bases). V shed 7 bases and J shed 7 bases, with 11 bases lying between them. This CDR3 comprises 12 residues. Germline loops: CDR1 SNHLY, CDR2 FYNNEI.

The rearrangement uses TRBV9 and TRBJ1-1; 10 bases align to TRBD1. The V gene's germline CDR1 is SGDLS and CDR2 YYNGEE. J was trimmed by 2 bases and V by 3 bases; bases with no gene match: 7. The CDR3 contains 16 residues. The CDR3, as DNA: TGTGCCAGCAGCGCGGGACAGGGGATGGGTAACACTGAAGCTTTCTTT. Encoded protein: CASSAGQGMGNTEAFF.

This chain connects TRBV15 to TRBJ1-5; no firm D call. Germline V gives CDR1 LNHNV, CDR2 YYDKDF (reference sequence). There are 17 residues in the CDR3. V was trimmed by 0 bases and J by 3 bases, leaving 15 bases between them. Written as DNA, the CDR3 is TGTGCCACCAGCAGAGATTACAACCCTAACGCCAATCAGCCCCAGCATTTT. Amino acid sequence: CATSRDYNPNANQPQHF.

This chain uses TRBV7-9 with TRBJ2-5; 7 bases align to TRBD1. The CDR3 contains 13 residues. The germline gives CDR1 SEHNR, CDR2 FQNEAQ (reference sequence). Losses at the gene ends were 3 bases for V and 4 bases for J; bases not matched to a gene: 2. In DNA form, the CDR3 reads TGTGCCAGCAGCTTGGACAGGTCAGAGACCCAGTACTTC. The encoded protein is CASSLDRSETQYF.

The chain combines TRBV5-4 with TRBJ2-1; D is perhaps TRBD1 (5 bases). V was cut by 4 bases and J by 2 bases, with 13 bases left in between. CDR1 is SGHNT, CDR2 YYREEE, per germline (reference sequence). The CDR3 spans 15 residues. Here the CDR3 DNA reads TGTGCCAGCAGCCAGGACATCCCTACCTACAATGAGCAGTTCTTC. This codes for CASSQDIPTYNEQFF.

J is TRBJ1-5 and V is TRBV10-3; D remains unclear. From germline, CDR1 is ENHRY and CDR2 SYGVKD. This CDR3 comprises 13 residues. V lost 2 bases, J lost 5 bases, and 7 bases lay in between. CDR3: CAISEGWYQPQHF. The CDR3 bases are TGTGCCATCAGTGAGGGGTGGTATCAGCCCCAGCATTTT.

This rearrangement joins TRBV9 to TRBJ2-7; 12 nucleotides line up with TRBD2. V gave up 4 bases and J gave up 5 bases; unmatched junction bases: 7. This CDR3 is built from 15 residues. Germline V CDR1 and CDR2: SGDLS, YYNGEE. The chain's CDR3 is CASSTGLAGNNEQYF. In DNA form, the CDR3 reads TGTGCCAGCAGCACAGGACTAGCGGGAAACAACGAGCAGTACTTC.

V and J are TRBV7-3 and TRBJ2-2; D remains unclear. CDR3 length equals 14 residues. V was cut by 5 bases and J by 6 bases, with 13 bases left in between. Germline CDR1 and CDR2: SGHTA and FQGTGA. CDR3 region: CASSVIPGSGELFF. CDR3 DNA sequence: TGTGCCAGCAGCGTCATCCCAGGTTCCGGGGAGCTGTTTTTT.

The chain carries TRBV30 and TRBJ2-5, with D possibly being TRBD1 (5 bases). The J call is uncertain, as TRBJ2-7 better fits the DNA end. Germline-derived CDR1 and CDR2 are GTSNPN and SVGIG (reference sequence). CDR3 length: 11 residues. The DNA for the CDR3 is TGTGCCTGGAAGGCAGGGAACGAGCAGTACTTC. This sequence encodes CAWKAGNEQYF.

CDR3 sequence (DNA): TGCGCCAGCAGCCTTGATGGAGGGGATACGCAGTATTTT. Translated: CASSLDGGDTQYF. The chain combines TRBV4-1 with TRBJ2-3, with D possibly matching TRBD2 (6 bases). The CDR3 consists of 13 residues. Deletions cut 4 bases from V and 6 bases from J, with 11 bases between. The V gene's germline CDR1 is MGHRA and CDR2 YSYEKL.

V gene TRBV6-6 combines with J gene TRBJ2-5, with TRBD1 as a possible D gene (6 bases). This CDR3 spans 15 amino acids. The germline V gene has CDR1 MNHNY and CDR2 SVGAGI (reference sequence). The germline V and J ends were trimmed by 5 bases and 1 base, with 14 bases remaining between them. Here the CDR3 reads CASSHYRVPQETQYF. CDR3 bases: TGTGCCAGCAGTCACTACAGGGTACCCCAAGAGACCCAGTACTTC.

V and J are TRBV5-1 and TRBJ1-2; no clear D gene. The CDR3 contains 14 residues. CDR1 and CDR2 from the germline V gene are SGHRS and YFSETQ. Trimming shortened V by 4 bases and J by 2 bases, and 12 bases separated the two germline ends. The CDR3 spells CASSPGGKNYGYTF. For the CDR3, the DNA is TGCGCCAGCAGCCCCGGCGGGAAAAACTATGGCTACACCTTC.

V is TRBV29-1 and J is TRBJ2-5, with TRBD2 matching over 13 bases. The length of the CDR3 is 14 residues. The junction had 4 bases not matched to a gene; V was cut back by 7 bases and J by 2 bases. Per germline, CDR1 SQVTM and CDR2 ANQGSEA. Here the CDR3 reads CSAGTSGIQETQYF. In DNA, the CDR3 is TGCAGCGCCGGGACTAGCGGGATTCAAGAGACCCAGTACTTC.